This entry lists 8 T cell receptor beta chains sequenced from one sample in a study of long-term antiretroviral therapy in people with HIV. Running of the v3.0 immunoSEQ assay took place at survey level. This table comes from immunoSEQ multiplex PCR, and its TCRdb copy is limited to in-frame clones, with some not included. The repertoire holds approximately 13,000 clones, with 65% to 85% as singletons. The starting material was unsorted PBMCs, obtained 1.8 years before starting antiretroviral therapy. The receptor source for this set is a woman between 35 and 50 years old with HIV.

The CDR3 DNA reads TGTGCCAGCAGCGGGGGACAGCGATTTAGTCAGCCCCAGCATTTT. Its protein is CASSGGQRFSQPQHF. The chain couples TRBV2 to TRBJ1-5; 7 bases agree with TRBD1. CDR3 length: 15 amino acids. Trimming took 6 bases from V and 6 from J; bases not matched to a gene: 11. CDR1 is SNHLY and CDR2 is FYNNEI in the germline V gene.

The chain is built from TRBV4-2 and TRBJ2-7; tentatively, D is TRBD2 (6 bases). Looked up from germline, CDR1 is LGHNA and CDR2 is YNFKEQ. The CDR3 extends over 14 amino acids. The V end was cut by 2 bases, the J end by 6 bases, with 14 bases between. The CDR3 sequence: CASSQNTVGGEQYF. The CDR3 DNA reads TGTGCCAGCAGCCAAAATACGGTGGGGGGCGAGCAGTACTTC.

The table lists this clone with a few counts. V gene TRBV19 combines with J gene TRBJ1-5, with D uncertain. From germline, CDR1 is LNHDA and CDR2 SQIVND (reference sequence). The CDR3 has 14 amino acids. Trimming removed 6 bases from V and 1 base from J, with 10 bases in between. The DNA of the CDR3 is TGTGCCAGTAGCACGCCTGGGAGCAATCAGCCCCAGCATTTT. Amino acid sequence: CASSTPGSNQPQHF.

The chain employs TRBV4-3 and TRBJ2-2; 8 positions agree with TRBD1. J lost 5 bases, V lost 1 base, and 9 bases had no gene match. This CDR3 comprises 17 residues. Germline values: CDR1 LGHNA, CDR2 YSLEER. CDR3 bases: TGCGCCAGCAGCCAAGCCCCAGAGACAGGGGTAACCGGGGAGCTGTTTTTT. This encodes CASSQAPETGVTGELFF.

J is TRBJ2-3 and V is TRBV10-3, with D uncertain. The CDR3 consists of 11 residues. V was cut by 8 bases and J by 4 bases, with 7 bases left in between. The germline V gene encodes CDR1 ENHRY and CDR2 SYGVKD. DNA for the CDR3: TGTGCCATCGGACGCCCAGATACGCAGTATTTT. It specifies CAIGRPDTQYF.

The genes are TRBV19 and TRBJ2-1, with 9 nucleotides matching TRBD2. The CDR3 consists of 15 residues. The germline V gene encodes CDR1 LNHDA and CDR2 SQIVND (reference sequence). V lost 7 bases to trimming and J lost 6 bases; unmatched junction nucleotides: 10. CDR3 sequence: CASNAASGIGNEQFF. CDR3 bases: TGTGCCAGTAATGCGGCTAGCGGGATCGGCAATGAGCAGTTCTTC.

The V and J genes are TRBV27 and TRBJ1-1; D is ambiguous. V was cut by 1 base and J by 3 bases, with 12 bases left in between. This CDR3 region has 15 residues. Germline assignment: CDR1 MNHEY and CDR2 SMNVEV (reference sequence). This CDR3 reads CASSLWAHGYTEAFF. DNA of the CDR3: TGTGCCAGCAGTTTATGGGCCCACGGATACACTGAAGCTTTCTTT.

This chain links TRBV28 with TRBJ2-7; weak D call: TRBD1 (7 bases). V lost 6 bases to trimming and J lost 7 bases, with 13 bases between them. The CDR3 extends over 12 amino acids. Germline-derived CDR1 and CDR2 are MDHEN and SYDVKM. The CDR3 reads CASREGAGEQYF. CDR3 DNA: TGTGCCAGCAGGGAGGGGGCAGGAGAGCAGTACTTC. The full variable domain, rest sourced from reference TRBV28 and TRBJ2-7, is DVKVTQSSRYLVKRTGEKVFLECVQDMDHENMFWYRQDPGLGLRLIYFSYDVKMKEKGDIPEGYSVSREKKERFSLILESASTNQTSMYLCASREGAGEQYFGPGTRLTVT.